This T cell receptor beta chain was documented in a study of T-cell memory formation after mild COVID-19. Study information: Largely donor-specific sequence clusters came from two donors.

As concerns this clonotype: Its antigen remains unknown.

The CDR3 covers 15 residues. Trimming took 1 base from V and 6 from J; bases not matched to a gene: 7. The germline CDR1 and CDR2 sequences are MGHRA and YSYEKL. Regarding the study as a whole: Day 15 to 85 contracting clones showed balanced CD4/CD8; day 15 to 37 expanders favored CD4+. Those CD4+ clones that contracted were mainly in CM and EM (CD8+ ones in EMRA). A second wave of clones peaked on day 37, and their SARS-CoV-2 specificity went unconfirmed.

MiXCR, run by TCRdb on the 5' RACE reads, gives a single entry per CDR3 protein. Of more than 110,000 distinct CDR3 sequences detected, 11% to 15% appear once; the ten largest clones hold 25% to 30%. Sequencing was carried out using PBMCs or a T cell subset sorted from them (not recorded which). The clonotype was recovered from an adult woman who had mild COVID-19 (a few samples of this study predate the infection). Cell type and time point are not known. The chain is built from TRBV4-1 and TRBJ1-2; 8 bases match TRBD1. CDR3 DNA: TGCGCCAGCAGCCAAGTGGGGGGGGGACAGGATGGCTACACCTTC. Protein: CASSQVGGGQDGYTF.